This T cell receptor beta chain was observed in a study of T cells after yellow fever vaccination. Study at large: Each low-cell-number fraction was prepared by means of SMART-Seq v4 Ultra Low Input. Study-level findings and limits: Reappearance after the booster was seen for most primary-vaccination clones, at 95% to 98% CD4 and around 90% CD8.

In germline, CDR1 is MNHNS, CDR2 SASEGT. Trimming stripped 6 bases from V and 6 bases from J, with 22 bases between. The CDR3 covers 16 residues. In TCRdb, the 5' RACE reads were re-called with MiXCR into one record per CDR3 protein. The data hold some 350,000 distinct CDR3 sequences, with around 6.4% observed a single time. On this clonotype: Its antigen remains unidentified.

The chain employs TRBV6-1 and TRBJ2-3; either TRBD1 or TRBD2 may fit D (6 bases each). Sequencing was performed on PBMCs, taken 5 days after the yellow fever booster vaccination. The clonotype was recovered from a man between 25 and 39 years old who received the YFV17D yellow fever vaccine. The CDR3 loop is CASRDPGGYRADTQYF. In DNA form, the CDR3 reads TGTGCCAGCAGGGACCCCGGGGGCTATCGGGCCGATACGCAGTATTTT.